This T cell receptor beta chain was recorded in a study of shared clonotypes between healthy human individuals. Study context: A donor's plate count was three for CD4 naive and three for CD4 memory; CD8 naive had two and CD8 memory one.

It was at deep level that the assay was run. Replicate PCRs for sorted subsets used roughly 200 ng DNA; this equaled tens of thousands of T cell genomes. Original methodology: With immunoSEQ giving junction-only sequences and no quality scores, filtering differed. This table comes from immunoSEQ multiplex PCR, and its TCRdb copy is limited to in-frame clones, with some not included. The V and J calls and clone size are taken from that table; D and trimming were inferred from the DNA. The sample contains 2 million to 3 million clones, roughly 93% of which appear only once. The receptor comes from a man between 18 and 35 years old in good health. Some clones in this sample may be carry-over from other donors' samples. The sequenced sample was naive CD4+ T cells from PBMCs. Subset noted: CD45RA+ positively selected.

The CDR3 DNA sequence: TGCAGCGCCCAAGGGGCGGGGGAGGGCCTCTACGAGCAGTACTTC. Translated, it gives CSAQGAGEGLYEQYF. V and J are TRBV29-1 and TRBJ2-5, with 7 bases matching TRBD2. With the DNA end fitting TRBJ2-7 better, the J assignment may be wrong. CDR3 length equals 15 residues. From germline, CDR1 is SQVTM and CDR2 ANQGSEA.